A selection of T cell receptor beta chains follows, all from one sample in a study of kidney transplant recipient with SARS-CoV-2 infection. TCRdb reprocessed the reads with MiXCR, giving one entry per CDR3 protein. The table has fewer than 250,000 distinct CDR3 sequences, under 35% seen once; the top ten hold under 7.5%. The source was a blood sample, collected at baseline and on approximately day 120 from a kidney transplant recipient. All receptors derive from a male patient younger than 45 who had COVID-19 and was a kidney transplant recipient. Part of the T cell pool may stem from the graft donor. CDR3s include the opening cysteine and the closing phenylalanine or tryptophan. Fields, in order: J gene, D gene, clone size, V gene, CDR3 DNA, CDR3 protein. D genes are given only for firm matches. Not every row has a clone size; where given, it reads once, few, many or a size class.

TRBJ1-5,NA,many,TRBV7-9,TGTGCCAGCAGCTTAGGTAGGGAAAATCAGCCCCAGCATTTT,CASSLGRENQPQHF
TRBJ2-1,TRBD2,many,TRBV5-1,TGCGCCAGCAGGACCGGACTAGCGGGAGACAATGAGCAGTTCTTC,CASRTGLAGDNEQFF
TRBJ2-5,TRBD2,NA,TRBV20-1,TGCAGTGCCCGAGACCCCGGACTAGCGGGAGATCGGGAAGAGACCCAGTACTTC,CSARDPGLAGDREETQYF
TRBJ1-3,NA,few,TRBV20-1,TGCAGTGCTAGAGATCCCGGGTCTGGAAACACCATATATTTT,CSARDPGSGNTIYF
TRBJ1-1,NA,many,TRBV6-5,TGTGCCAGCAGTAGACAGGTGGAGAACACTGAAGCTTTCTTT,CASSRQVENTEAFF
TRBJ1-1,NA,many,TRBV6-5,TGTGCCAGCAGTTTGACCGCAGGGTCAACTGAAGCTTTCTTT,CASSLTAGSTEAFF
TRBJ2-4,TRBD1,many,TRBV7-3,TGTGCCAGCAGCCGGGGGACAGGGGAAGGGCAGTACTTC,CASSRGTGEGQYF
TRBJ1-2,NA,many,TRBV6-9,TGTGCCAGCAGTTACCCACCGCCTTACGGAAAGACCTATGGCTACACCTTC,CASSYPPPYGKTYGYTF
TRBJ1-6,NA,many,TRBV20-1,TGCAGTGCTAGTACAGGGTTTGGCTCCTATAATTCACCCCTCCACTTT,CSASTGFGSYNSPLHF
TRBJ2-7,TRBD2,many,TRBV5-1,TGCGCCAGCAGCTTGGTAGGGACTAGCGCGAATTACGAGCAGTACTTC,CASSLVGTSANYEQYF
TRBJ2-3,TRBD2,few,TRBV19,TGTGCCAGTAGTATGACGGGGGGGAGCACAGATACGCAGTATTTT,CASSMTGGSTDTQYF
TRBJ2-7,NA,many,TRBV4-3,TGCGCCAGCAGCCCACAACCCCTTGCCCCTTCCTACGAGCAGTACTTC,CASSPQPLAPSYEQYF
TRBJ1-6,TRBD1,many,TRBV6-5,TGTGCCAGTCATCAGGGGGTTGGGTCACCCCTCCACTTT,CASHQGVGSPLHF
TRBJ1-3,NA,many,TRBV7-9,TGTGCCAGTCTGAGCTCTGGAAACACCATATATTTT,CASLSSGNTIYF
TRBJ2-2,TRBD2,many,TRBV6-4,TGTGCCAGCAGTGACGCGGGAGACACCGGGGAGCTGTTTTTT,CASSDAGDTGELFF
TRBJ1-2,NA,many,TRBV25-1,TGTGCCAGCAGTCCCACTGGGCAGTCCTATGGCTACACCTTC,CASSPTGQSYGYTF
TRBJ2-1,TRBD2,NA,TRBV5-5,TGTGCCAGCAGCTTGCGGCTAGCGGGCTGGGGAAATGAGCAGTTCTTC,CASSLRLAGWGNEQFF
TRBJ2-3,TRBD2,few,TRBV2,TGTGCCAGCAGTGAAGCGCAATATAGCGGGAGTCATGATACGCAGTATTTT,CASSEAQYSGSHDTQYF
TRBJ1-2,NA,many,TRBV25-1,TGTGCCAGCAGTGAATACCAGAGTAAGGGCGGCTACACCTTC,CASSEYQSKGGYTF
TRBJ1-1,NA,many,TRBV27,TGTGCCAGCAGTTTATTCCAGGACACTGAAGCTTTCTTT,CASSLFQDTEAFF
TRBJ2-1,TRBD2,NA,TRBV6-5,TGTGCCAGCAGGGAAACTAGCGGGAGAATTAATGAGCAGTTCTTC,CASRETSGRINEQFF
TRBJ1-5,NA,many,TRBV6-1,TGTGCCAGCAGTGCCGATAATCAGCAGAGCAATCAGCCCCAGCATTTT,CASSADNQQSNQPQHF
TRBJ2-1,TRBD2,many,TRBV7-3,TGTGCCAGCAGCTTAGGACTAGCGGGGAGGGACAATGAGCAGTTCTTC,CASSLGLAGRDNEQFF
TRBJ1-2,NA,NA,TRBV3-1,TGTGCCAGCAGCTTTGAGAGCACCCTTCGAAAGACCTATGGCTACACCTTC,CASSFESTLRKTYGYTF
TRBJ2-5,NA,few,TRBV4-3,TGCGCCAGCAGCCAGCAGGCCCTATTCCCCCAAGAGACCCAGTACTTC,CASSQQALFPQETQYF